This T cell receptor (beta chain) is from a study of identical twins. The CDR3 loop spans 13 amino acids. Germline V gene lookup returns CDR1 LGHDT and CDR2 YNNKEL (reference sequence). V was trimmed by 1 base and J by 3 bases, leaving 7 bases between them. Study outcomes and limitations: The presence of invariant MAIT and iNKT cells could partly confound analyses of zero-insertion sequences.

About this clonotype: Antigen specificity is unknown.

MiXCR was run by TCRdb on the 5' RACE reads, yielding one entry per CDR3 protein. The data contain about 660,000 distinct CDR3 sequences, about 9.4% of them seen just once; the ten biggest clones take up roughly 0.9%. This sample also appeared in a second study, on yellow fever vaccine responses in identical twins.

This rearrangement joins TRBV3-1 to TRBJ2-7; D remains unclear. Sequencing was carried out using PBMCs. This receptor was obtained from a woman between 18 and 29 years old in good health. The CDR3 nucleotides read TGTGCCAGCAGCCAAGGACCAAACTACGAGCAGTACTTC. Its translation: CASSQGPNYEQYF.